This T cell receptor (beta chain) stems from a study of T cell responses to AZD1222 COVID-19 vaccine. Study results and limitations: Repertoires were obtained only post-peak T cell response.

Only in-frame clones appear in the TCRdb table, and some are missing; sequencing was by immunoSEQ multiplex PCR. The sample has 150,000 or so clones, 90% to 95% seen once. J lost 10 bases, V lost 4 bases, and 0 bases had no gene match. Germline assignment: CDR1 SQVTM and CDR2 ANQGSEA. The CDR3 spans 10 residues. Concerning this clone: Its antigen is not identified.

The source of this sequence is an adult in good health. This specimen was peripheral blood, taken on day 0 of AZD1222 vaccination. V gene TRBV29-1 combines with J gene TRBJ1-4, with TRBD1 matching 7 bases. The CDR3 nucleotides are TGCAGCGTTGGACAGGGAAAACTGTTTTTT. Translated: CSVGQGKLFF.